This TCR beta chain stems from a study of metastatic and nonmetastatic thyroid tumors. Study at large: Repertoire data that came from the blood and tumor or nodule tissue of malignant and benign thyroid patients were compared.

This clone was seen at least ten times. Antigen unknown. With 3 bases removed from V and 5 bases from J, the gap between germline ends came to 10 bases. The CDR3 is 13 residues long. Germline lookup yields CDR1 MGHRA and CDR2 YSYEKL. Methods used by the authors: The study's classifier, a distant-metastasis tool for papillary thyroid cancer, was built using CDR3 differences across clinicopathological groups. MiXCR re-clonotyped the PCR reads for TCRdb. These V and J calls derive from TCRdb rather than the authors' analysis. The repertoire has fewer than 25,000 clones, more than 15% of them found once; the top ten carry more than 2.5%. General observations from the study: Compared with benign nodules, malignant thyroid tumors were reported to have significantly higher TCR beta diversity in both blood and tumor.

No treatment of any kind had been given to any patient before thyroid surgery. The sequenced sample consisted of adjacent normal tissue. The sequence was obtained from a male donor with papillary thyroid cancer or a benign thyroid nodule (not recorded which). Some clones in this sample may be carry-over from other donors' samples. The chain combines TRBV4-1 with TRBJ1-1; D unresolved. Written as DNA, the CDR3 is TGCGCCAGCAGCCAGGACGACGGAACTGAAGCTTTCTTT. Translated: CASSQDDGTEAFF.